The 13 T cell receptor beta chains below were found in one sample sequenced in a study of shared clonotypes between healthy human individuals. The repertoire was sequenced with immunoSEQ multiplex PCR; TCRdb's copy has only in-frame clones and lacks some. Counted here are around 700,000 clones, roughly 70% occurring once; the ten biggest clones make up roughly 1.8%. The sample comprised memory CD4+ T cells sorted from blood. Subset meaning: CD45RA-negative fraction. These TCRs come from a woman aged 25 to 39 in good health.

CDR3 loop: CASRVGNYGYTF. For the CDR3, the DNA is TGTGCCAGCAGGGTCGGGAACTATGGCTACACCTTC. The rearrangement joins TRBV28 to TRBJ1-2; D gene uncertain. The length of the CDR3 is 12 residues. Germline CDR1 MDHEN, CDR2 SYDVKM. V shed 6 bases and J shed 2 bases, with 7 bases lying between them.

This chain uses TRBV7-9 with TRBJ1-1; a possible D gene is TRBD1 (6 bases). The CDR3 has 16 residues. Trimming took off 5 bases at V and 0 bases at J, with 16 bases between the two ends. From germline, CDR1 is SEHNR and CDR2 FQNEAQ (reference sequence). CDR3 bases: TGTGCCAGCAGCCGACTCCCGACAGGTATGAACACTGAAGCTTTCTTT. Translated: CASSRLPTGMNTEAFF.

DNA of the CDR3: TGTGCCAGCAGTATCTTCCGACTAGCGGGGCCCAAAATTTACTACAATGAGCAGTTCTTC. Its translation is CASSIFRLAGPKIYYNEQFF. The chain employs TRBV28 and TRBJ2-1; 11 bases map to TRBD2. There are 20 residues in the CDR3. Losses at the gene ends were 5 bases for V and 3 bases for J; bases not matched to a gene: 18. Germline V gene data show CDR1 as MDHEN and CDR2 as SYDVKM.

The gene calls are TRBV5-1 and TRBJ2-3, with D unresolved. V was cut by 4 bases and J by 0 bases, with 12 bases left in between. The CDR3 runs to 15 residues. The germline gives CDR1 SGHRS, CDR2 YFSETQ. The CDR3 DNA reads TGCGCCAGCAGCGGGCGTCAGTTGAGCACAGATACGCAGTATTTT. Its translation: CASSGRQLSTDTQYF.

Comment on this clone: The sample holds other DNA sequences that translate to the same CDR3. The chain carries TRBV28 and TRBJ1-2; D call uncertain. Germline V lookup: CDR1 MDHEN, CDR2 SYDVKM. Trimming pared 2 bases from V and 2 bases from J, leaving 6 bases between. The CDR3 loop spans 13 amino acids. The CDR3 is CASSLSSNYGYTF. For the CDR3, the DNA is TGTGCCAGCAGTTTAAGCAGCAACTATGGCTACACCTTC.

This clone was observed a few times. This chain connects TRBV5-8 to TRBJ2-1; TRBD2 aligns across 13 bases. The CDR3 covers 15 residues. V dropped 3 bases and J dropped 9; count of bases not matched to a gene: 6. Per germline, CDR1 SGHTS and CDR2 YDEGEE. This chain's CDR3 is CASSYRTSGSFEQFF. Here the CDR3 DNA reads TGTGCCAGCAGCTACCGGACTAGCGGGAGTTTTGAGCAGTTCTTC. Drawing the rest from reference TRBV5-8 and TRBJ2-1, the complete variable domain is EAGVTQSPTHLIKTRGQQATLRCSPISGHTSVYWYQQALGLGLQFLLWYDEGEERNRGNFPPRFSGRQFPNYSSELNVNALELEDSALYLCASSYRTSGSFEQFFGPGTRLTVL.

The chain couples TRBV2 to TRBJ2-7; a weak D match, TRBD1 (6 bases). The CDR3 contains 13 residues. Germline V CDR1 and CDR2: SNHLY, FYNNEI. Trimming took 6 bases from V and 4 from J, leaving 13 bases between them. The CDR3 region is CASRVRGLYEQYF. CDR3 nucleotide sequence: TGTGCCAGCAGGGTCAGGGGCTTGTACGAGCAGTACTTC.

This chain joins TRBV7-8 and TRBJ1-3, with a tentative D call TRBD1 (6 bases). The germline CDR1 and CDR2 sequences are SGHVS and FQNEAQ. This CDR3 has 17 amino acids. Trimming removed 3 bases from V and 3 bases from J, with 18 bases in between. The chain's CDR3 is CASSFNKRGLVGNTIYF. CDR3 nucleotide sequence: TGTGCCAGCAGCTTTAATAAACGGGGGCTGGTTGGAAACACCATATATTTT.

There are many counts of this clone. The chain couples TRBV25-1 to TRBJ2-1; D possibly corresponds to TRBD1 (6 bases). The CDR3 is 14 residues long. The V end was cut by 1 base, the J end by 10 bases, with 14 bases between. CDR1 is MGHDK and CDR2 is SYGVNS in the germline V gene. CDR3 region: CASSESGAGREQFF. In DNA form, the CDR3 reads TGTGCCAGCAGTGAATCAGGGGCAGGCCGAGAGCAGTTCTTC.

Here the CDR3 DNA reads TGCGCCAGCAGCGAAGACCCCGGTCGCGAGCCCCAGCATTTT. This gives the protein CASSEDPGREPQHF. The V call is TRBV10-2, the J call TRBJ1-5, with D hard to call. Trimming took 6 bases from V and 8 from J, leaving 17 bases between them. CDR3 length equals 14 residues. CDR1 WSHSY and CDR2 SAAADI come from the germline V gene.

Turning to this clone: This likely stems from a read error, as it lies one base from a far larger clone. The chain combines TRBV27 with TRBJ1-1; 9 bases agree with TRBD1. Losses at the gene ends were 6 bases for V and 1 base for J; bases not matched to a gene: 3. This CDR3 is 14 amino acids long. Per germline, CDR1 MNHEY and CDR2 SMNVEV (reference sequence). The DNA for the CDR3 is TGTGCCAGCAGAAACAGGGGGCAGAACACTGAAGCTTTCTTT. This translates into CASRNRGQNTEAFF.

The CDR3 loop is CASSQDLIFDSNYGYTF. In DNA, the CDR3 is TGCGCCAGCAGCCAAGATCTCATTTTCGACAGTAACTATGGCTACACCTTC. This chain joins TRBV4-1 and TRBJ1-2; TRBD1 might be the D (5 bases). The CDR3 spans 17 residues. CDR1 is MGHRA, CDR2 YSYEKL, per germline. V was shortened by 0 bases and J by 1 base, with 15 bases between the two germline ends.

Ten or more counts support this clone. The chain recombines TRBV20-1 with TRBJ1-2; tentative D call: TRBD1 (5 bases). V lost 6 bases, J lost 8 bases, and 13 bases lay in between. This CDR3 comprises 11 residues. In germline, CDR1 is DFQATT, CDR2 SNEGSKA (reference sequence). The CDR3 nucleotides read TGCAGTGCCGCGAGGGGCCCAGGCTACACCTTC. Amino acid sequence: CSAARGPGYTF.